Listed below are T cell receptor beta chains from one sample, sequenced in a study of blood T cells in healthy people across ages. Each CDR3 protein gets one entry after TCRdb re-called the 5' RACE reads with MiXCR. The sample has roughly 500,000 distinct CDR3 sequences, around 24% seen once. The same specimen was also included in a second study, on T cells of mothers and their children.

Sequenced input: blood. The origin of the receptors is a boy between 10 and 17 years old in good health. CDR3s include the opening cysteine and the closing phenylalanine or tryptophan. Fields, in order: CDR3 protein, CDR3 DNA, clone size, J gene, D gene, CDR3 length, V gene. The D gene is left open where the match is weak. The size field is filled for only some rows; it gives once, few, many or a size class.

CDR3aa: CASRPSSSYEQYF
CDR3nt: TGTGCCAGCAGGCCCTCAAGCTCCTACGAGCAGTACTTC
abundance: few
j_gene: TRBJ2-7
d_gene: NA
len: 13
v_gene: TRBV28

CDR3aa: CASSRQGSEQYF
CDR3nt: TGTGCCAGCAGCCGACAGGGTTCCGAGCAGTACTTC
abundance: NA
j_gene: TRBJ2-7
d_gene: TRBD1
len: 12
v_gene: TRBV7-9

CDR3aa: CASSSFWENIQYF
CDR3nt: TGTGCCAGCAGTTCATTCTGGGAAAACATTCAGTACTTC
abundance: once
j_gene: TRBJ2-4
d_gene: NA
len: 13
v_gene: TRBV28

CDR3aa: CATSRLAGYNEQFF
CDR3nt: TGTGCCACCAGCAGACTAGCGGGCTACAATGAGCAGTTCTTC
abundance: few
j_gene: TRBJ2-1
d_gene: TRBD2
len: 14
v_gene: TRBV15

CDR3aa: CASSYNPIGIQYF
CDR3nt: TGTGCCAGCAGTTACAACCCTATTGGTATTCAGTACTTC
abundance: NA
j_gene: TRBJ2-4
d_gene: NA
len: 13
v_gene: TRBV6-2/TRBV6-3

CDR3aa: CSVGQANIQYF
CDR3nt: TGCAGCGTTGGTCAGGCAAACATTCAGTACTTC
abundance: NA
j_gene: TRBJ2-4
d_gene: NA
len: 11
v_gene: TRBV29-1

CDR3aa: CASSQVGGSGEQYF
CDR3nt: TGCGCCAGCAGCCAAGTTGGGGGGTCGGGCGAGCAGTACTTC
abundance: NA
j_gene: TRBJ2-7
d_gene: NA
len: 14
v_gene: TRBV4-1

CDR3aa: CASSDHVAAEKLFF
CDR3nt: TGTGCCAGCAGCGACCATGTGGCTGCCGAAAAACTGTTTTTT
abundance: NA
j_gene: TRBJ1-4
d_gene: NA
len: 14
v_gene: TRBV12-3/TRBV12-4

CDR3aa: CASGRLRDHGPDTQYF
CDR3nt: TGTGCCAGCGGTCGCCTCCGGGACCACGGCCCAGATACGCAGTATTTT
abundance: many
j_gene: TRBJ2-3
d_gene: NA
len: 16
v_gene: TRBV25-1

CDR3aa: CASSLAQGLDYGYTF
CDR3nt: TGTGCCAGCAGCTTAGCGCAGGGTTTGGACTATGGCTACACCTTC
abundance: NA
j_gene: TRBJ1-2
d_gene: NA
len: 15
v_gene: TRBV7-9

CDR3aa: CASTLRQGPSTDTQYF
CDR3nt: TGTGCCAGCACCCTTAGACAGGGACCGAGCACAGATACGCAGTATTTT
abundance: NA
j_gene: TRBJ2-3
d_gene: TRBD1
len: 16
v_gene: TRBV27

CDR3aa: CASNRQEFNTEAFF
CDR3nt: TGTGCCAGCAACCGTCAGGAGTTTAACACTGAAGCTTTCTTT
abundance: NA
j_gene: TRBJ1-1
d_gene: NA
len: 14
v_gene: TRBV9

CDR3aa: CASSPGYSGNTIYF
CDR3nt: TGTGCCAGCAGCCCAGGGTACTCTGGAAACACCATATATTTT
abundance: few
j_gene: TRBJ1-3
d_gene: NA
len: 14
v_gene: TRBV7-9

CDR3aa: CASSHGGTRERTEAFF
CDR3nt: TGTGCCAGCAGCCATGGTGGGACCAGGGAAAGGACTGAAGCTTTCTTT
abundance: few
j_gene: TRBJ1-1
d_gene: NA
len: 16
v_gene: TRBV14

CDR3aa: CSVESVAGGHYNEQFF
CDR3nt: TGCAGCGTTGAGAGCGTGGCGGGGGGCCATTACAATGAGCAGTTCTTC
abundance: few
j_gene: TRBJ2-1
d_gene: TRBD2
len: 16
v_gene: TRBV29-1

CDR3aa: CSARRQGRQETQYF
CDR3nt: TGCAGTGCTAGAAGGCAGGGTCGGCAAGAGACCCAGTACTTC
abundance: NA
j_gene: TRBJ2-5
d_gene: NA
len: 14
v_gene: TRBV20-1

CDR3aa: CARGGRLEGNEQFF
CDR3nt: TGTGCCAGAGGCGGCAGGCTCGAGGGGAATGAGCAGTTCTTC
abundance: few
j_gene: TRBJ2-1
d_gene: NA
len: 14
v_gene: TRBV2

CDR3aa: CSARVGLAEETQYF
CDR3nt: TGCAGTGCTAGAGTGGGACTAGCGGAAGAGACCCAGTACTTC
abundance: NA
j_gene: TRBJ2-5
d_gene: TRBD2
len: 14
v_gene: TRBV20-1

CDR3aa: CASSQVGTSNEQFF
CDR3nt: TGTGCCAGCAGCCAAGTAGGGACTAGCAATGAGCAGTTCTTC
abundance: NA
j_gene: TRBJ2-1
d_gene: TRBD2
len: 14
v_gene: TRBV3-1

CDR3aa: CSARDGTENTEAFF
CDR3nt: TGCAGTGCTAGAGACGGGACGGAGAACACTGAAGCTTTCTTT
abundance: NA
j_gene: TRBJ1-1
d_gene: NA
len: 14
v_gene: TRBV20-1

CDR3aa: CASSFYSRGQPQHF
CDR3nt: TGTGCCAGCAGTTTCTATTCCAGGGGGCAGCCCCAGCATTTT
abundance: NA
j_gene: TRBJ1-5
d_gene: TRBD1
len: 14
v_gene: TRBV28

CDR3aa: CASSEDSGGANSSETQYF
CDR3nt: TGTGCCAGCAGTGAGGATAGCGGGGGGGCGAACTCCAGCGAGACCCAGTACTTC
abundance: NA
j_gene: TRBJ2-5
d_gene: TRBD2
len: 18
v_gene: TRBV6-1

CDR3aa: CASRRFCEKLFF
CDR3nt: TGTGCCAGCAGGAGATTTTGTGAAAAACTGTTTTTT
abundance: many
j_gene: TRBJ1-4
d_gene: NA
len: 12
v_gene: TRBV2

CDR3aa: CATTRDRYQETQYF
CDR3nt: TGTGCCACCACAAGGGACAGGTACCAAGAGACCCAGTACTTC
abundance: NA
j_gene: TRBJ2-5
d_gene: TRBD1
len: 14
v_gene: TRBV15

CDR3aa: CASSLIGGNQPQHF
CDR3nt: TGTGCCAGCAGTTTAATTGGGGGCAATCAGCCCCAGCATTTT
abundance: few
j_gene: TRBJ1-5
d_gene: NA
len: 14
v_gene: TRBV27

CDR3aa: CASSLSGRVSYNEQFF
CDR3nt: TGTGCCAGCAGTTTGAGTGGCCGGGTCTCCTACAATGAGCAGTTCTTC
abundance: few
j_gene: TRBJ2-1
d_gene: NA
len: 16
v_gene: TRBV27

CDR3aa: CASSEALMWASTYEQYF
CDR3nt: TGTGCCAGCAGTGAAGCTCTCATGTGGGCATCCACCTACGAGCAGTACTTC
abundance: NA
j_gene: TRBJ2-7
d_gene: NA
len: 17
v_gene: TRBV2

CDR3aa: CASTQRGYEQYF
CDR3nt: TGTGCCAGCACCCAGCGGGGGTACGAGCAGTACTTC
abundance: few
j_gene: TRBJ2-7
d_gene: TRBD2
len: 12
v_gene: TRBV7-2

CDR3aa: CASSPGQSTNEKLFF
CDR3nt: TGTGCCAGCAGCCCTGGACAGTCAACTAATGAAAAACTGTTTTTT
abundance: NA
j_gene: TRBJ1-4
d_gene: NA
len: 15
v_gene: TRBV27

CDR3aa: CASSSGDSRSADTQYF
CDR3nt: TGCGCCAGCAGCTCCGGGGATAGCCGGTCGGCAGATACGCAGTATTTT
abundance: NA
j_gene: TRBJ2-3
d_gene: NA
len: 16
v_gene: TRBV4-1

CDR3aa: CSITGTSGRIPSTDTQYF
CDR3nt: TGCAGCATCACCGGGACTAGCGGGAGGATCCCTAGCACAGATACGCAGTATTTT
abundance: few
j_gene: TRBJ2-3
d_gene: TRBD2
len: 18
v_gene: TRBV29-1

CDR3aa: CASQTSGRSEQYF
CDR3nt: TGTGCCAGTCAGACTAGCGGGAGGTCCGAGCAGTACTTC
abundance: few
j_gene: TRBJ2-7
d_gene: TRBD2
len: 13
v_gene: TRBV6-1

CDR3aa: CASSYVERMNTEAFF
CDR3nt: TGTGCCAGCAGTTACGTGGAACGAATGAACACTGAAGCTTTCTTT
abundance: many
j_gene: TRBJ1-1
d_gene: NA
len: 15
v_gene: TRBV6-5

CDR3aa: CASSGGGWTPTTNEKLFF
CDR3nt: TGTGCCAGCAGTGGGGGGGGCTGGACCCCTACAACTAATGAAAAACTGTTTTTT
abundance: NA
j_gene: TRBJ1-4
d_gene: NA
len: 18
v_gene: TRBV2

CDR3aa: CASTITRGSISYEQYF
CDR3nt: TGTGCCAGCACCATTACTCGGGGGTCTATATCCTACGAGCAGTACTTC
abundance: NA
j_gene: TRBJ2-7
d_gene: NA
len: 16
v_gene: TRBV6-6

CDR3aa: CASSVAGGKETQYF
CDR3nt: TGTGCCAGCAGCGTAGCGGGGGGAAAAGAGACCCAGTACTTC
abundance: many
j_gene: TRBJ2-5
d_gene: TRBD2
len: 14
v_gene: TRBV9

CDR3aa: CATNPTEQGEAFF
CDR3nt: TGTGCCACAAACCCAACCGAACAAGGAGAAGCTTTCTTT
abundance: NA
j_gene: TRBJ1-1
d_gene: NA
len: 13
v_gene: TRBV10-3

CDR3aa: CASSSRDRGNEQYF
CDR3nt: TGTGCCAGCAGCTCTCGGGACAGGGGGAACGAGCAGTACTTC
abundance: few
j_gene: TRBJ2-7
d_gene: TRBD1
len: 14
v_gene: TRBV7-2

CDR3aa: CASSFSGVGNEQFF
CDR3nt: TGTGCCAGCAGTTTTTCAGGGGTGGGAAATGAGCAGTTCTTC
abundance: NA
j_gene: TRBJ2-1
d_gene: NA
len: 14
v_gene: TRBV6-5

CDR3aa: CASSLVPDYTDTQYF
CDR3nt: TGTGCCAGCAGCTTAGTCCCCGATTACACAGATACGCAGTATTTT
abundance: few
j_gene: TRBJ2-3
d_gene: NA
len: 15
v_gene: TRBV7-9

CDR3aa: CASSLAISGPGELFF
CDR3nt: TGTGCCAGCAGCTTGGCTATATCGGGACCCGGGGAGCTGTTTTTT
abundance: few
j_gene: TRBJ2-2
d_gene: NA
len: 15
v_gene: TRBV5-5

CDR3aa: CASSYGFRDKRYGYTF
CDR3nt: TGTGCCAGCAGTTACGGGTTCCGGGACAAACGCTATGGCTACACCTTC
abundance: NA
j_gene: TRBJ1-2
d_gene: NA
len: 16
v_gene: TRBV6-5

CDR3aa: CASSVQGLPKETQYF
CDR3nt: TGTGCCAGCAGTGTACAGGGGTTGCCAAAAGAGACCCAGTACTTC
abundance: once
j_gene: TRBJ2-5
d_gene: TRBD1
len: 15
v_gene: TRBV28